Included here is one TCR beta chain sequence, with context. Treatment: around 19 received Ad26.COV2.S at low or high dose, single or two shots; 5 received placebo; per-sample allocation not given. The investigators took samples on day 63 after the first vaccine or placebo injection. Data came from immunoSEQ multiplex PCR; TCRdb stores just in-frame clones and leaves some out. The sample has 350,000 to 450,000 clones, roughly 80% seen once; the top ten hold around 7.3%. CDR3 size: 13 residues. Germline CDR1 SGHAT, CDR2 FQDESV (reference sequence). V was cut by 6 bases and J by 5 bases, with 10 bases left in between. These data originate in a study of Ad26.COV2.S vaccination and SARS-CoV-2 variants. The overall study: Intramuscular Ad26.COV2.S doses were given once or twice, 56 days apart.

The TCR was taken from a person between 18 and 65 years old who received the Ad26.COV2.S COVID-19 vaccine or a placebo. Specimen: peripheral blood, collected in a trial of Ad26.COV2.S vaccine versus placebo. The chain combines TRBV11-1 with TRBJ1-4; the D gene is possibly TRBD1 (5 bases). In DNA form, the CDR3 reads TGTGCCAGCAGTTGGGACGGGAATGAAAAACTGTTTTTT. Its translation: CASSWDGNEKLFF. The full variable domain, completed using reference TRBV11-1 and TRBJ1-4, is EAEVAQSPRYKITEKSQAVAFWCDPISGHATLYWYRQILGQGPELLVQFQDESVVDDSQLPKDRFSAERLKGVDSTLKIQPAELGDSAMYLCASSWDGNEKLFFGSGTQLSVL.